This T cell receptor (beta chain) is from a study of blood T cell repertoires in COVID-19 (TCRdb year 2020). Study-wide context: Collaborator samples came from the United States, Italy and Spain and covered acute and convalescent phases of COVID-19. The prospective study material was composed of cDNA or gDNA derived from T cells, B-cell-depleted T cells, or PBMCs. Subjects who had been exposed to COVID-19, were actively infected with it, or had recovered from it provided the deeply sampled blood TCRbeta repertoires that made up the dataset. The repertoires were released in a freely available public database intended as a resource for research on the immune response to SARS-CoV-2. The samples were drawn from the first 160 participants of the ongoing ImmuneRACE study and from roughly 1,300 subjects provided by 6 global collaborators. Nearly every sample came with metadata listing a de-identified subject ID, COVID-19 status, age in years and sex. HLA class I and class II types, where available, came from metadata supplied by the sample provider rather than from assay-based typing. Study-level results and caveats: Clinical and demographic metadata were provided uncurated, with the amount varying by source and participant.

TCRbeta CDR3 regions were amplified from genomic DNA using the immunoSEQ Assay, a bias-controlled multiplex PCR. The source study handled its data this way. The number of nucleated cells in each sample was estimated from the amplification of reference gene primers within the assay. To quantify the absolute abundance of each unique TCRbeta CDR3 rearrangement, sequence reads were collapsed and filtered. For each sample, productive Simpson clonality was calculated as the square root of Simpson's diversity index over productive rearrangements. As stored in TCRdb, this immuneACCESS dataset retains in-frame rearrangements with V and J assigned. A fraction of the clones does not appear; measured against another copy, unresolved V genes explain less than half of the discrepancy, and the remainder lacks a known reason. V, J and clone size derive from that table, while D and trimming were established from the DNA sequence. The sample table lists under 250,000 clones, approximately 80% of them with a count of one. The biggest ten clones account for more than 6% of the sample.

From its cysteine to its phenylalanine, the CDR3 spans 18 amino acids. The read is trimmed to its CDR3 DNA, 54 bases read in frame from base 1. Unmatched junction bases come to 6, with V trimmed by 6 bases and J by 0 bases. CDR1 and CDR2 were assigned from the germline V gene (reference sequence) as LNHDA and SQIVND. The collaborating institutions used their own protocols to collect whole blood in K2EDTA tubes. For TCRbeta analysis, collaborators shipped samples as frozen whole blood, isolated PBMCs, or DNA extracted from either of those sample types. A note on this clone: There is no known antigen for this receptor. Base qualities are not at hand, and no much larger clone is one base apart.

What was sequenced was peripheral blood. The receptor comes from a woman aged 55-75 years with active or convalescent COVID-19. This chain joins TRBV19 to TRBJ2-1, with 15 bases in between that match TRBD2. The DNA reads TGTGCCAGTAGCCGGACTAGCGGGAGGGGTGGCTCCTACAATGAGCAGTTCTTC. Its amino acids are CASSRTSGRGGSYNEQFF.